The T cell receptor beta chain described here comes from a study of CD8+CD57+ T cells in acquired aplastic anemia. Points from the study as a whole: For CD8+ Simpson's diversity, patients and controls showed no significant difference.

According to the study, genomic DNA was the template for TCR beta VDJ and CDR3 profiling. TCRdb re-called the reads through MiXCR, storing one row per CDR3 protein. This sample has a few hundred thousand distinct CDR3 sequences, with approximately 60% found just once. This CDR3 is built from 11 residues. Germline CDR1 reads SEHNR; CDR2 reads FQNEAQ (reference sequence). The germline V and J ends were trimmed by 6 bases and 6 bases, with 6 bases remaining between them. This clonotype has at least ten counts. No antigen is known for it. V usage is TRBV7-9 and J usage is TRBJ2-1, with D unresolved. The material sequenced was sorted CD4+, CD8+, or CD8+CD57+ T cells (not recorded which) from PBMCs. The sequence was collected from a human donor in good health. This CDR3 reads CASRPTNEQFF. CDR3 in DNA: TGTGCCAGCAGACCTACCAATGAGCAGTTCTTC.